This T cell receptor beta chain was captured in a study of regulatory T cells in long-lasting Graves disease. V trimming: 3 bases; J trimming: 15 bases; junction bases outside the gene matches: 8. This CDR3 is built from 12 residues. Per germline, CDR1 SGHTA and CDR2 FQGNSA. CDR3 regions were amplified by Arm-PCR using iRepertoire HTBI primers to build TCR beta libraries. TCRdb re-analysed the multiplex PCR reads in MiXCR, keeping a single row per CDR3 protein. The sample has about 460,000 distinct CDR3 sequences, about 15% seen once. Time point specified: newly diagnosed GD, antithyroid drugs for less than 3 months. TCR sequences were obtained from RNA taken from PBMCs. This sample also appeared in a second study, on T cells in Graves' hyperthyroidism and ophthalmopathy.

This TCR derives from a woman between 45 and 65 years old with Graves disease. The V call is TRBV7-2, the J call TRBJ2-1; 7 bases map to TRBD2. The sample was peripheral blood mononuclear cells (PBMCs), taken at new diagnosis, from a patient treated with antithyroid drugs. The CDR3 DNA sequence: TGTGCCAGCAGCTTGCCGGGAGGCGTCGCGTTCTTC. The encoded protein is CASSLPGGVAFF.